The rows below give T cell receptor beta chains drawn from one sample of a study of human T cells and chemical hapten exposure. TCRdb re-derived calls from the RACE reads in MiXCR, one entry per CDR3 protein. The profile shows nearly 350,000 distinct CDR3 sequences, under 9% of them singletons. Sequencing was performed on whole blood, taken in connection with sensitization to the hapten diphenylcyclopropenone (DPC). These receptors were collected from a woman in her late teens or twenties with alopecia areata. Some clones in this sample may be carry-over from other donors' samples. Each CDR3 is given with its conserved first and last residue. A D gene is named only where the DNA matches it firmly. Clone size is stated in some rows and not others, as once, few, many or a class when expanded.

>few|TRBV5-1|TRBD2|TRBJ2-5
CASSLNQRGRETQYF
TGCGCCAGCAGCTTGAACCAGCGGGGCCGGGAGACCCAGTACTTC
>-|TRBV20-1|-|TRBJ2-3
CSAGAASTDTQYF
TGCAGTGCTGGCGCCGCTAGCACAGATACGCAGTATTTT
>-|TRBV29-1|-|TRBJ1-2
CSVEDPGEYNYGYTF
TGCAGCGTTGAAGATCCGGGGGAATATAACTATGGCTACACCTTC
>-|TRBV5-5|-|TRBJ1-1
CASSSYPRGVNTEAFF
TGTGCCAGCAGCTCCTACCCGCGGGGGGTGAACACTGAAGCTTTCTTT
>-|TRBV7-2|-|TRBJ1-2
CASSLGGGVQGYTF
TGTGCCAGCAGCTTAGGGGGAGGGGTTCAGGGCTACACCTTC
>many|TRBV14|-|TRBJ1-2
CASSPQDRYGYTF
TGTGCCAGCAGCCCACAGGACCGCTATGGCTACACCTTC
>many|TRBV6-1|TRBD1|TRBJ1-2
CARQGTSYGYTF
TGTGCCAGACAGGGGACAAGCTATGGCTACACCTTC
>few|TRBV9|-|TRBJ1-3
CASSPRQFSGNTIYF
TGTGCCAGCAGCCCACGACAGTTCTCTGGAAACACCATATATTTT
>many|TRBV20-1|-|TRBJ2-1
CSARPRRTTNYNEQFF
TGCAGTGCTAGGCCTAGGAGGACTACTAATTACAATGAGCAGTTCTTC
>many|TRBV20-1|-|TRBJ1-5
CSARAVGNQPQHF
TGCAGTGCTAGGGCGGTCGGCAATCAGCCCCAGCATTTT
>few|TRBV20-1|-|TRBJ2-3
CSARALLQDTQYF
TGCAGTGCTAGAGCGCTGCTTCAGGATACGCAGTATTTT
>many|TRBV29-1|TRBD2|TRBJ2-5
CSVSKRGGQETQYF
TGCAGCGTTTCAAAGCGGGGGGGGCAAGAGACCCAGTACTTC
>few|TRBV6-2/TRBV6-3|-|TRBJ1-2
CASNTGGFYGYTF
TGTGCCAGCAATACGGGAGGCTTCTATGGCTACACCTTC
>-|TRBV2|-|TRBJ2-7
CASSQFSEQYF
TGTGCCAGCAGTCAGTTCTCCGAGCAGTACTTC
>few|TRBV28|TRBD2|TRBJ2-3
CASSPRLAGGHKDTQYF
TGTGCCAGCAGCCCAAGACTAGCGGGGGGCCATAAAGATACGCAGTATTTT
>few|TRBV10-3|-|TRBJ2-7
CAIRGIGAHEQYF
TGTGCCATCAGGGGCATCGGTGCCCACGAGCAGTACTTC
>few|TRBV6-5|TRBD1|TRBJ1-3
CASSYSRNQGAPIYF
TGTGCCAGCAGTTACTCGAGGAACCAGGGGGCGCCGATATATTTT
>few|TRBV9|TRBD1|TRBJ1-5
CASSVGQGKRRSNQPQHF
TGTGCCAGCAGCGTAGGACAGGGGAAAAGGAGAAGCAATCAGCCCCAGCATTTT
>few|TRBV7-6|-|TRBJ2-2
CASSGQGYFTGELFF
TGTGCCAGCAGTGGGCAGGGTTATTTTACCGGGGAGCTGTTTTTT
>few|TRBV10-3|-|TRBJ2-2
CAITERGEETGELFF
TGTGCCATCACCGAAAGGGGCGAGGAGACCGGGGAGCTGTTTTTT
>few|TRBV6-6|-|TRBJ1-6
CASSPRGMDSPLHF
TGTGCCAGCAGTCCCCGGGGGATGGATTCACCCCTCCACTTT
>few|TRBV6-5|TRBD1|TRBJ1-1
CASSTRSGGNTEAFF
TGTGCCAGCAGTACCCGTTCAGGGGGAAATACTGAAGCTTTCTTT
>many|TRBV12-3/TRBV12-4|TRBD1|TRBJ2-1
CASSLGTGGNEQFF
TGTGCCAGCAGTTTAGGGACAGGGGGCAATGAGCAGTTCTTC
>-|TRBV4-1|TRBD1|TRBJ1-4
CASSQATQGAADEKLFF
TGCGCCAGCAGCCAAGCAACGCAGGGGGCAGCTGATGAAAAACTGTTTTTT